This is a list of T cell receptor beta chains from one sample in a study of T cell responses to AZD1222 COVID-19 vaccine. The data were produced by immunoSEQ multiplex PCR, yet TCRdb's version contains in-frame clones alone and is incomplete. The sample holds about 150,000 clones, about 93% seen once. The sample was peripheral blood, taken on day 0 of AZD1222 vaccination. The receptor set was obtained from an adult in good health. Both conserved end residues are part of each CDR3. A D gene is named only where the DNA matches it firmly. Only some rows state a clone size, as once, few, many or a class for expanded clones.

v_gene	abundance	j_gene	d_gene	CDR3nt	CDR3aa
TRBV19	-	TRBJ2-4	-	TGTGCCATCTCAGAGGGTTGGCGTACGGATGACATTCAGTACTTC	CAISEGWRTDDIQYF
TRBV3-1/TRBV3-2	-	TRBJ1-2	-	TGTGCCAGCAGCCAAGAGTACAGGGACAACTATGGCTACACCTTC	CASSQEYRDNYGYTF
TRBV29-1	-	TRBJ2-5	-	TGCAGCACGCGGAGGGGACTCCAAGAGACCCAGTACTTC	CSTRRGLQETQYF
TRBV9	-	TRBJ2-3	TRBD1	TGTGCCAGCAGCTCCCAGACAGGGTACACAGATACGCAGTATTTT	CASSSQTGYTDTQYF
TRBV19	once	TRBJ1-5	-	TGTGCCAGTAGTATATTGCCAGTCAGCAATCAGCCCCAGCATTTT	CASSILPVSNQPQHF
TRBV5-4	once	TRBJ2-5	TRBD2	TGTGCCAGCAGCTTGACTAGCGGGTACCAAGAGACCCAGTACTTC	CASSLTSGYQETQYF
TRBV19	-	TRBJ1-5	TRBD1	TGTGCCAGTAGAACCGGACAGGGTTTGGGCCAGCCCCAGCATTTT	CASRTGQGLGQPQHF
TRBV5-4	-	TRBJ1-3	-	TGTGCCAGCAGCTTGGACAGCTCTGGAAACACCATATATTTT	CASSLDSSGNTIYF
TRBV7-2	-	TRBJ2-7	TRBD1	TGTGCCAGCAGCTTAGGGACAGGGGGGATTGTCTACGAGCAGTACTTC	CASSLGTGGIVYEQYF
TRBV28	-	TRBJ2-7	TRBD1	TGTGCCAGCAGTTTTCGGACAGGATACAACGAGCAGTACTTC	CASSFRTGYNEQYF
TRBV6-5	-	TRBJ2-7	-	TGTGCCAGCTGCAGAAGCTCCTACGAGCAGTACTTC	CASCRSSYEQYF
TRBV29-1	-	TRBJ2-1	TRBD2	TGCAGCGGTGGCCCCGCTAGCGGGACCCCTGGGGAGCAGTTCTTC	CSGGPASGTPGEQFF
TRBV6-5	-	TRBJ2-6	-	TGTGCCAGCAGGGCCACAGTGGCTGGGGCCAACGTCCTGACTTTC	CASRATVAGANVLTF
TRBV29-1	-	TRBJ2-1	TRBD2	TGCAGCGTTGTGTTACTAGCGGCCGATGACAATGAGCAGTTCTTC	CSVVLLAADDNEQFF
TRBV27	-	TRBJ1-1	-	TGTGCCAGCAGTTTATCGGAACCCAGGAACACTGAAGCTTTCTTT	CASSLSEPRNTEAFF
TRBV30	-	TRBJ2-7	-	TGTGCCTGGAGGGTAGGGGGCGAGCAGTACTTC	CAWRVGGEQYF
TRBV11-1	-	TRBJ1-1	TRBD1	TGTGCCAGCAGCTTAGCTCGAAAAGGGGGCGAAGCTTTCTTT	CASSLARKGGEAFF
TRBV7-2	few	TRBJ1-4	TRBD1	TGTGCCAGCAGCTTAGGAGGGGACAGGGGTGAAAAACTGTTTTTT	CASSLGGDRGEKLFF
TRBV5-1	-	TRBJ1-3	-	TGCGCCAGCAGCTTGGATGGAGGTAATGGAAACACCATATATTTT	CASSLDGGNGNTIYF
TRBV4-2	-	TRBJ2-2	TRBD2	TGTGCCAGCAGCCAACCTCCGGGACTAGCGGGAACCGGGGAGCTGTTTTTT	CASSQPPGLAGTGELFF
TRBV3-1/TRBV3-2	-	TRBJ2-7	-	TGTGCCAGCAGCCAGGGTCGAAGCTCCTACGAGCAGTACTTC	CASSQGRSSYEQYF
TRBV5-4	-	TRBJ2-7	TRBD2	TGTGCCAGCAGTAATCTCGGACTAGCGGGAATCTCCTACGAGCAGTACTTC	CASSNLGLAGISYEQYF
TRBV7-8	-	TRBJ2-1	-	TGTGCCAGCAGCTTAGGAAGCGTGAATGAGCAGTTCTTC	CASSLGSVNEQFF
TRBV9	-	TRBJ2-1	TRBD2	TGTGCCAGCAGCGTAGATCTAGCGGGAGATCTGCGGAATGAGCAGTTCTTC	CASSVDLAGDLRNEQFF
TRBV27	-	TRBJ1-1	-	TGTGCCAGCAGTTCTTCCGCTCCGGGACAAAAGTGGGGCATACCTGTGAACACTGAAGCTTTCTTT	CASSSSAPGQKWGIPVNTEAFF
TRBV4-1	few	TRBJ2-7	TRBD2	TGCGCCAGCAGCCCCCTATCTGGGACTAGCGGGAGCTCCTACGAGCAGTACTTC	CASSPLSGTSGSSYEQYF
TRBV5-1	-	TRBJ2-2	TRBD2	TGCGCCAGCAGCTTGGGTAGCGGGAGTGCCGGGGAGCTGTTTTTT	CASSLGSGSAGELFF
TRBV28	-	TRBJ1-2	-	TGTGCCAGCAGTTTATACGGGGCGGGTGGCTACACCTTC	CASSLYGAGGYTF
TRBV27	-	TRBJ1-2	TRBD1	TGTGCCAGCAGTTTATCTCCAGGGGGCGCTGGCTACACCTTC	CASSLSPGGAGYTF
TRBV19	-	TRBJ1-2	-	TGTGCCAGTAGTGGAGGGACTTGGAAAGACGGCTATGGCTACACCTTC	CASSGGTWKDGYGYTF
TRBV28	-	TRBJ2-5	-	TGTGCCAGCAGTTTAAGCGAGACCCAGTACTTC	CASSLSETQYF
TRBV30	-	TRBJ2-3	-	TGTGCCTGGAGTCGGGACCGAGGCACAGATACGCAGTATTTT	CAWSRDRGTDTQYF
TRBV6-5	once	TRBJ2-7	TRBD2	TGTGCCAGCAGCCGGGGCGGGAGAGGGTACGAGCAGTACTTC	CASSRGGRGYEQYF
TRBV3-1/TRBV3-2	-	TRBJ2-5	TRBD2	TGTGCCAGCAGCCAAGATGTGACTAGCGGACAAGAGACCCAGTACTTC	CASSQDVTSGQETQYF